This section outlines one TCR beta chain sequence together with its context. Its target is not known. Per germline, CDR1 DFQATT and CDR2 SNEGSKA (reference sequence). This CDR3 is built from 13 residues. TCRdb re-analyzed the 5' RACE reads; it lists each CDR3 protein once, without DNA. The sample table sets out about 110,000 distinct CDR3 sequences. The data stem from a study of monozygotic twins with inflammatory bowel disease. Study-wide points: No difference was seen in repertoire similarity between concordant and discordant twins, possibly from limited power. Diversity of TCRbeta measured by inverse Simpson was lower in IBD patients than in healthy co-twins.

Material: blood. The sequence was obtained from a human donor with ulcerative colitis or Crohn's disease, or a healthy co-twin of an affected twin (not recorded which). V gene TRBV20-1 combines with J gene TRBJ2-7; TCRdb outputs TRBD1, but without DNA this stays unchecked. CDR3 region: CSSRRAGFNEQYF.